This T cell receptor (beta chain) appears in the sequencing data of a study of shared clonotypes between healthy human individuals. An assay was performed, and its level was deep. TCRdb keeps only in-frame clones here, not all; method: immunoSEQ multiplex PCR. Of about 1.1 million clones listed, 75% to 80% are singletons. Deletions cut 4 bases from V and 1 base from J, with 13 bases between. Looked up from germline, CDR1 is ENHRY and CDR2 is SYGVKD. The CDR3 covers 15 residues. The authors divided CD4+ cells into CD45RA+ naive and CD45RA-negative memory subsets. The TCR comes from a man between 18 and 29 years old in good health. Some clones in this sample may be carry-over from other donors' samples. Sequenced material: memory CD4+ T cells from PBMCs. The subset denotes: CD45RA-negative fraction. The chain employs TRBV10-3 and TRBJ2-5, with D possibly TRBD1 on 6 matching bases. CDR3 coding DNA: TGTGCCATCAGTGGCGGCAGGGGATCCCAAGAGACCCAGTACTTC. It encodes CAISGGRGSQETQYF.